These 30 T cell receptor beta chains share one sample of origin, sequenced in a study of cytomegalovirus exposure and HLA in healthy donors. The PCR employed 60 Vbeta primers together with 13 Jbeta primers. Assay: immunoSEQ multiplex PCR; the TCRdb copy retains only in-frame clones and omits some. This table has more than 80,000 clones, around 85% appearing once. Sequenced input: PBMCs. The receptors were sampled from a girl aged 2-9 years in good health and CMV-seropositive.

The chain couples TRBV6-1 to TRBJ1-2, with 8 bases that match TRBD1. After removal of 6 bases from V and 0 bases from J, the junction contained 3 bases not matched to a gene. Germline V gene lookup returns CDR1 MNHNS and CDR2 SASEGT. The CDR3 consists of 14 residues. The CDR3 sequence: CASSGTGSNYGYTF. The CDR3 DNA reads TGTGCCAGCAGCGGGACAGGATCTAACTATGGCTACACCTTC.

In this sample, this clone turned up once. The gene calls are TRBV27 and TRBJ2-1; TRBD1 agrees at 9 bases. This CDR3 has 15 residues. CDR1 and CDR2 from the germline V gene are MNHEY and SMNVEV (reference sequence). Germline trimming cut 2 bases from V and 3 bases from J; bases unmatched to any gene: 2. This chain's CDR3 is CASSLDRGVYNEQFF. The CDR3 DNA follows: TGTGCCAGCAGTTTAGACAGGGGGGTCTACAATGAGCAGTTCTTC.

The rearrangement links TRBV5-4 to TRBJ1-3, with D unclear. With 2 bases removed from V and 1 base from J, the gap between germline ends came to 10 bases. Germline V lookup: CDR1 SGHNT, CDR2 YYREEE (reference sequence). The CDR3 is made up of 15 amino acids. CDR3 in DNA: TGTGCCAGCAGCTTTGGTAGCTCGTCTGGAAACACCATATATTTT. This sequence encodes CASSFGSSSGNTIYF.

This clone was recorded only once. The chain uses TRBV7-8 and TRBJ2-7, with 8 nucleotides matching TRBD2. Germline assignment: CDR1 SGHVS and CDR2 FQNEAQ. The CDR3 runs to 16 residues. J gave up 6 bases and V 0 bases, and 10 bases lay outside the gene matches. The CDR3 DNA is TGTGCCAGCAGCTTAGCGTTAATGGCGGGAGGTACCGAGCAGTACTTC. Protein product: CASSLALMAGGTEQYF.

The CDR3 bases are TGTGCCAGCAGTGAAGGGACTACCAACTACGAGCAGTACTTC. This encodes CASSEGTTNYEQYF. The rearrangement joins TRBV28 to TRBJ2-7; 7 bases align to TRBD2. Trimming took 5 bases from V and 3 from J; bases not matched to a gene: 7. Germline assignment: CDR1 MDHEN and CDR2 SYDVKM. This CDR3 region has 14 residues.

The chain is built from TRBV20-1 and TRBJ2-2; possibly TRBD1 for D (5 bases). The germline V and J ends were trimmed by 3 bases and 6 bases, with 5 bases remaining between them. The CDR3 consists of 11 residues. Germline CDR1 reads DFQATT; CDR2 reads SNEGSKA (reference sequence). In DNA, the CDR3 is TGCAGTGCTAGCAGGGCCGGGGAGCTGTTTTTT. This codes for CSASRAGELFF.

This clone was observed a few times. V is TRBV6-5 and J is TRBJ1-2, with 10 bases matching TRBD1. The germline gives CDR1 MNHEY, CDR2 SVGAGI. The V segment lost 0 bases and the J segment 8 bases; nucleotides outside the gene matches: 6. The CDR3 is 15 amino acids. CDR3 DNA: TGTGCCAGCAGTTACTCCGGGACAGGGGCGCAAGGCTACACCTTC. Translated, it gives CASSYSGTGAQGYTF.

This clone was counted a few times. The chain links TRBV6-1 to TRBJ2-5; 8 bases line up with TRBD2. Matching the DNA end better, TRBJ2-7 makes the J call doubtful. From germline, CDR1 is MNHNS and CDR2 SASEGT. This CDR3 comprises 14 residues. The CDR3 nucleotides are TGTGCCAGCAGTCCATCAGCGGGAGTTTCCGAGCAGTACTTC. Residues: CASSPSAGVSEQYF.

The V gene is TRBV6-1, the J gene TRBJ1-5, with 8 nucleotides matching TRBD1. CDR1 and CDR2 (germline): MNHNS, SASEGT. V lost 6 bases, J lost 3 bases, and 4 bases stayed unmatched. The CDR3 is 14 residues long. The DNA of the CDR3 is TGTGCCAGCAGCCGGACAGGGTTCAATCAGCCCCAGCATTTT. It encodes CASSRTGFNQPQHF.

The V gene is TRBV27, the J gene TRBJ2-5; D is unresolved. The CDR3 extends over 15 amino acids. The V end was cut by 3 bases, the J end by 5 bases, with 16 bases between. Germline CDR1 MNHEY, CDR2 SMNVEV (reference sequence). The CDR3 sequence is CASSFVGRPWETQYF. The CDR3 nucleotides are TGTGCCAGCAGTTTTGTAGGCAGGCCCTGGGAGACCCAGTACTTC.

The chain is built from TRBV7-2 and TRBJ1-5, with no clear D. The CDR3 runs 13 residues. Germline CDR1 is SGHTA and CDR2 is FQGNSA. Trimming left V 5 bases short and J 10 bases short, with 15 bases between. The CDR3 sequence is CASSAAGALPQHF. CDR3 coding DNA: TGTGCCAGCAGCGCGGCTGGTGCCCTCCCCCAGCATTTT.

A single count supports this clone. V is TRBV27 and J is TRBJ2-1, with 7 bases matching TRBD1. There are 13 residues in the CDR3. The V gene's germline CDR1 is MNHEY and CDR2 SMNVEV (reference sequence). The trim removed 2 bases at V and 9 bases at J, leaving 4 bases unmatched. CDR3 sequence reads: CASSLASGGEQFF. The CDR3 DNA reads as TGTGCCAGCAGTTTAGCGTCAGGGGGTGAGCAGTTCTTC.

This clone came up a few times. This rearrangement joins TRBV11-2 to TRBJ1-3; D remains unclear. This CDR3 is built from 15 residues. In germline, CDR1 is SGHAT, CDR2 FQNNGV. V lost 3 bases and J 2 bases, leaving 11 bases between the germline ends. CDR3 in DNA: TGTGCCAGCAGCTTCATTTGGGAGCCTGGAAACACCATATATTTT. Translation gives CASSFIWEPGNTIYF.

For the CDR3, the DNA is TGTGCCAGCAGTCTATCCGGGGGTAGCACTGAAGCTTTCTTT. This gives the protein CASSLSGGSTEAFF. This chain connects TRBV13 to TRBJ1-1; possibly TRBD1 for D (5 bases). Trimming took 6 bases from V and 4 from J, leaving 15 bases between them. Germline loops: CDR1 PRHDT, CDR2 FYEKMQ (reference sequence). This CDR3 region has 14 residues.

The J gene is TRBJ1-1, the V gene TRBV20-1; D is uncertain. Germline CDR1 is DFQATT and CDR2 is SNEGSKA (reference sequence). V lost 6 bases and J 8 bases, leaving 10 bases between the germline ends. The CDR3 covers 10 residues. The CDR3 protein is CSALDGEAFF. The CDR3 bases are TGCAGTGCCCTCGACGGGGAAGCTTTCTTT.

V is TRBV25-1 and J is TRBJ2-5; 7 nucleotides align to TRBD1. Per germline, CDR1 MGHDK and CDR2 SYGVNS. The CDR3 is 13 residues long. J lost 5 bases, V lost 6 bases, and 6 bases had no gene match. The CDR3 loop reads CASRKGGMETQYF. CDR3 in DNA: TGTGCCAGCAGAAAAGGGGGCATGGAGACCCAGTACTTC.

CDR3 sequence: CASSDTGLLYNEQFF. CDR3 DNA sequence: TGTGCCAGCAGCGATACGGGACTCCTGTACAATGAGCAGTTCTTC. The chain combines TRBV6-5 with TRBJ2-1, with D maybe TRBD2 (6 bases). V lost 6 bases to trimming and J lost 4 bases, with 16 bases between them. The CDR3 runs to 15 residues. Germline values: CDR1 MNHEY, CDR2 SVGAGI.

The chain joins TRBV5-4 to TRBJ2-7; D may be TRBD1 (6 bases). Germline V gene sequence: CDR1 SGHNT, CDR2 YYREEE (reference sequence). The CDR3 runs to 17 residues. The germline V and J ends were trimmed by 4 bases and 7 bases, with 27 bases remaining between them. The CDR3 loop reads CASSPRAMAGAPLEQYF. DNA of the CDR3: TGTGCCAGCAGCCCTAGGGCAATGGCAGGGGCCCCCCTAGAGCAGTACTTC.

V gene TRBV11-2 combines with J gene TRBJ2-1; 9 nucleotides match TRBD2. The CDR3 totals 17 residues. J was trimmed by 1 base and V by 5 bases; bases with no gene match: 9. Germline assignment: CDR1 SGHAT and CDR2 FQNNGV. The CDR3 nucleotides read TGTGCCAGCAGCCGAAACAGCGGGAGGATATCCTACAATGAGCAGTTCTTC. Protein: CASSRNSGRISYNEQFF.

This sequence joins TRBV6-1 and TRBJ2-7, with TRBD2 identical over 8 bases. Trimming cost V 3 bases and J 0 bases; bases outside gene matches: 1. This CDR3 region has 14 residues. Germline V lookup: CDR1 MNHNS, CDR2 SASEGT. Here the CDR3 reads CASSERGASYEQYF. In DNA, the CDR3 is TGTGCCAGCAGTGAGCGGGGGGCCTCCTACGAGCAGTACTTC.

This clone was seen only a few times. V usage is TRBV6-4 and J usage is TRBJ2-7, with D unclear. V was cut by 3 bases and J by 3 bases, with 12 bases left in between. The CDR3 covers 14 residues. Germline V gene sequence: CDR1 MRHNA, CDR2 SNTAGT. CDR3 bases: TGTGCCAGCAGTGAAGAGGAATCGAGCTACGAGCAGTACTTC. Protein product: CASSEEESSYEQYF.

The J gene is TRBJ1-1, the V gene TRBV4-1, with 7 bases fitting TRBD1. This CDR3 spans 13 amino acids. CDR1 and CDR2 from the germline V gene are MGHRA and YSYEKL. With V trimmed by 7 bases and J by 4 bases, 6 bases remained unmatched. CDR3 loop: CASNQGGGTEAFF. DNA of the CDR3: TGCGCCAGCAACCAGGGGGGGGGCACTGAAGCTTTCTTT.

J is TRBJ2-7 and V is TRBV7-2, with 11 bases aligning to TRBD2. The CDR3 totals 15 residues. CDR1 SGHTA and CDR2 FQGNSA come from the germline V gene. The V segment lost 5 bases and the J segment 3 bases; nucleotides outside the gene matches: 6. The CDR3 sequence is CASSPGLADYYEQYF. The CDR3 DNA reads TGTGCCAGCAGCCCGGGACTAGCGGACTACTACGAGCAGTACTTC. Drawing the rest from reference TRBV7-2 and TRBJ2-7, the complete variable domain is GAGVSQSPSNKVTEKGKDVELRCDPISGHTALYWYRQSLGQGLEFLIYFQGNSAPDKSGLPSDRFSAERTGGSVSTLTIQRTQQEDSAVYLCASSPGLADYYEQYFGPGTRLTVT.

The rearrangement links TRBV30 to TRBJ1-2; 8 bases align to TRBD1. Trimming cost V 3 bases and J 8 bases; bases outside gene matches: 5. The CDR3 loop spans 12 amino acids. Germline CDR1 reads GTSNPN; CDR2 reads SVGIG (reference sequence). CDR3 bases: TGTGCCTGGAGCGCAGGGGGCCGGGGCTACACCTTC. Translated, it gives CAWSAGGRGYTF.

The chain links TRBV28 to TRBJ2-2, with TRBD1 identical over 11 bases. J was trimmed by 5 bases and V by 3 bases; bases with no gene match: 5. This CDR3 is built from 16 residues. CDR1 and CDR2 from the germline V gene are MDHEN and SYDVKM. CDR3 sequence (DNA): TGTGCCAGCAGTTTGTGGGGACAGGGGGGGACCGGGGAGCTGTTTTTT. This encodes CASSLWGQGGTGELFF.

This clone came up once. The chain recombines TRBV4-1 with TRBJ2-3; D might be TRBD1 (5 bases). The length of the CDR3 is 13 residues. V shed 2 bases and J shed 6 bases, with 9 bases lying between them. Germline V lookup: CDR1 MGHRA, CDR2 YSYEKL. CDR3 residues: CASSQLWGDTQYF. CDR3 nucleotides: TGCGCCAGCAGCCAACTTTGGGGCGATACGCAGTATTTT.

The chain employs TRBV7-8 and TRBJ2-7; TRBD2 might be the D (6 bases). V lost 4 bases to trimming and J lost 3 bases, with 13 bases between them. The CDR3 extends over 14 amino acids. Germline CDR1 is SGHVS and CDR2 is FQNEAQ. In DNA, the CDR3 is TGTGCCAGCAGCTCGGGACTTATCAACTACGAGCAGTACTTC. Its protein product is CASSSGLINYEQYF. Based on the CDR3 plus reference TRBV7-8 and TRBJ2-7, the full variable domain is GAGVSQSPRYKVAKRGQDVALRCDPISGHVSLFWYQQALGQGPEFLTYFQNEAQLDKSGLPSDRFFAERPEGSVSTLKIQRTQQEDSAVYLCASSSGLINYEQYFGPGTRLTVT.

Only a few counts were recorded for this clone. The genes are TRBV30 and TRBJ2-7; TRBD2 might be the D (5 bases). Germline CDR1 GTSNPN, CDR2 SVGIG (reference sequence). Between the trimmed V and J ends, which lost 3 bases and 0 bases, there was a span of 6 bases. The CDR3 consists of 12 residues. The CDR3 is CAWSGDSYEQYF. The CDR3 bases are TGTGCCTGGAGCGGGGACTCCTACGAGCAGTACTTC.

The chain uses TRBV7-8 and TRBJ2-1, with 9 nucleotides matching TRBD2. Trimming at V came to 4 bases and at J to 9 bases, leaving 4 bases not matched to a gene. Germline V CDR1 and CDR2: SGHVS, FQNEAQ. CDR3 length: 13 residues. The CDR3 nucleotides are TGTGCCAGCAGCTACTCTAGCGGGACTGAGCAGTTCTTC. This encodes CASSYSSGTEQFF.

The chain couples TRBV7-9 to TRBJ1-5; no firm D call. The V gene lost 0 bases and the J gene lost 3 bases, with 12 bases spanning the gap. The CDR3 is 16 residues long. Germline V gene sequence: CDR1 SEHNR, CDR2 FQNEAQ (reference sequence). For the CDR3, the DNA is TGTGCCAGCAGCTTAGCGGGAGGGAATCACAATCAGCCCCAGCATTTT. It encodes CASSLAGGNHNQPQHF.